The rows below give T cell receptor beta chains drawn from one sample of a study of T-cell reconstitution after alpha-beta-depleted transplantation in children. One entry per CDR3 protein results from TCRdb running MiXCR on the PCR reads. Seen here are a few hundred thousand distinct CDR3 sequences, under 15% observed once, and the top ten hold approximately 5.4%. The source material was PBMCs from the stem cell graft donor, sampled from the stem cell graft. Every receptor here comes from a human donor who donated a stem cell graft to a child with combined immunodeficiency. Both conserved end residues are part of each CDR3. The D gene is left open where the match is weak. Expanded clones get a size class; other rows say once, few or many, or leave the size out.

clone_size j_call d_call v_call cdr3_nt cdr3_aa
few TRBJ2-3 - TRBV4-3 TGCGCCAGCAGCCAAGGTGGCACCTATACCCCAGGCACGCAGTATTTT CASSQGGTYTPGTQYF
- TRBJ2-7 TRBD2 TRBV9 TGTGCCAGCAGCCTCCGAGCGGGAGGGCCATCCGAGCAGTACTTC CASSLRAGGPSEQYF
few TRBJ2-5 - TRBV10-3 TGTGCCATCAGTGAGTCGCTGTTTCAAGAGACCCAGTACTTC CAISESLFQETQYF
many TRBJ2-2 - TRBV20-1 TGCAGTCCCACTGAATACAACACCGGGGAGCTGTTTTTT CSPTEYNTGELFF
- TRBJ1-5 - TRBV7-2 TGTGCCAGCAGCTTAGGTGGGCCAGTCAAGAGCCAGCCCCAGCATTTT CASSLGGPVKSQPQHF
- TRBJ2-1 TRBD2 TRBV7-9 TGTGCCAGCAGCTTACCGACCGGGACTAGCCGGAAGGAGCAGTTCTTC CASSLPTGTSRKEQFF
few TRBJ2-2 - TRBV12-3/TRBV12-4 TGTGCCAGCAGTCAAACTACAGCCACCGGGGAGCTGTTTTTT CASSQTTATGELFF
- TRBJ2-2 - TRBV7-6 TGTGCCAGCAGCTTGGGGCCGACCCGCACCGGGGAGCTGTTTTTT CASSLGPTRTGELFF
few TRBJ1-1 - TRBV24-1 TGTGCCACCAGTGATTTGCGGGTTGAGAACACTGAAGCTTTCTTT CATSDLRVENTEAFF
many TRBJ2-1 TRBD1 TRBV6-5 TGTGCCAGCAGTTACTGGACAGGGAGATACAATGAGCAGTTCTTC CASSYWTGRYNEQFF
few TRBJ2-6 TRBD1 TRBV9 TGTGCCAGCAGCGCTACTACAGGGGGAGGGGCCAACGTCCTGACTTTC CASSATTGGGANVLTF
few TRBJ1-3 TRBD1 TRBV3-1 TGTGCCAGCAGCCGACAGGGTGAAAACACCATATATTTT CASSRQGENTIYF
- TRBJ2-2 - TRBV2 TGTGCCAGCACCTGGGGGCAGAACACCGGGGAGCTGTTTTTT CASTWGQNTGELFF
- TRBJ1-1 - TRBV7-2 TGTGCCAGCAGCGCTACCCCACAGGGCGGCACTGAAGCTTTCTTT CASSATPQGGTEAFF
many TRBJ2-1 - TRBV4-2 TGTGCCAGCAGCCAAGTAACAGGGTCAGAGCAGTTCTTC CASSQVTGSEQFF
many TRBJ1-2 - TRBV15 TGTGCCACCAGCAGAGATTTGGACACTTATAACTATGGCTACACCTTC CATSRDLDTYNYGYTF
few TRBJ2-3 - TRBV25-1 TGTGCCAGCAGTAACCCGAGCTATACGCAGTATTTT CASSNPSYTQYF
many TRBJ1-5 - TRBV12-3/TRBV12-4 TGTGCCAGCAGTTTAGGGACCTTATCGGGCATGCAGCCCCAGCATTTT CASSLGTLSGMQPQHF
many TRBJ1-1 - TRBV6-2/TRBV6-3 TGTGCCAGCAGTTACGGACTCGACCAGTTGGGCACTGAAGCTTTCTTT CASSYGLDQLGTEAFF
- TRBJ2-7 - TRBV4-1 TGCGCCAGCAGCCAAGGTCTCAGGGGGGGAGGCGAGCAGTACTTC CASSQGLRGGGEQYF
- TRBJ2-1 - TRBV4-3 TGCGCCAGCAGCCCTGGGTGGCCGTTAGTCAATGAGCAGTTCTTC CASSPGWPLVNEQFF
- TRBJ2-3 TRBD2 TRBV12-3/TRBV12-4 TGTGCCAGCAGTCGTGTGGGACTAGTACAAGATACGCAGTATTTT CASSRVGLVQDTQYF
- TRBJ1-5 - TRBV6-2/TRBV6-3 TGTGCCAGCAGTTGGGTGGGCAATCAGCCCCAGCATTTT CASSWVGNQPQHF
many TRBJ2-7 - TRBV6-1 TGTGCCAGCAGTACGCCAGGGGTCTACGAGCAGTACTTC CASSTPGVYEQYF
few TRBJ2-2 TRBD2 TRBV3-1 TGTGCCAGCAGCCAATTAGCGGGACTAACCGGGGAGCTGTTTTTT CASSQLAGLTGELFF
- TRBJ2-1 - TRBV10-3 TGTGCCATCAGTGATGACCCTCCGGGGAATGAGCAGTTCTTC CAISDDPPGNEQFF
few TRBJ1-4 - TRBV5-6 TGTGCCAGCAGCTCGCCCATTAACCAGGGAATGTATGAGGAAAAACTGTTTTTT CASSSPINQGMYEEKLFF
few TRBJ1-6 - TRBV9 TGTGCCAGCAGCGTAGCTGAAGTTCCTAGTTCACCCCTCCACTTT CASSVAEVPSSPLHF
few TRBJ2-1 - TRBV4-3 TGCGCCAGCAGCCAAGAGAGCAGCCAGGGGACGGGGAATGAGCAGTTCTTC CASSQESSQGTGNEQFF
- TRBJ2-1 TRBD2 TRBV24-1 TGTGCCACCAGTGATTCAGGACTAGCGGAATACAATGAGCAGTTCTTC CATSDSGLAEYNEQFF
- TRBJ2-5 TRBD1 TRBV20-1 TGCAGTGCTGACAGGGTCGGTGAAGAGACCCAGTACTTC CSADRVGEETQYF
- TRBJ2-1 TRBD2 TRBV7-9 TGTGCCAGCAGCTATCGGACTAGCGGGAGGGATGAGCAGTTCTTC CASSYRTSGRDEQFF
few TRBJ2-7 TRBD2 TRBV11-2 TGTGCCAGCAGCTTAGTTACTAGCGGGGGGATTCACTACGAGCAGTACTTC CASSLVTSGGIHYEQYF
few TRBJ2-1 TRBD1 TRBV20-1 TGCAGTGCTAGCAGCCCGGGACAGGATCCCTTCGGGATATACAATGAGCAGTTCTTC CSASSPGQDPFGIYNEQFF